This T cell receptor beta chain was retrieved from a study of shared clonotypes between healthy human individuals. Study-level points and caveats: Naive subsets, compared against memory subsets, generally had larger estimated richness values.

The CDR3 length is 14 residues. Trimming left V 4 bases short and J 7 bases short, with 18 bases between. Germline lookup yields CDR1 SGHNT and CDR2 YYREEE (reference sequence). Concerning this clone: No antigen is known for it.

Measured with immunoSEQ multiplex PCR; TCRdb has only the in-frame clones, and not every one. Among approximately 1,000,000 clones listed, about 80% were seen once. V usage is TRBV5-4 and J usage is TRBJ2-7; D tentatively reads TRBD1 or TRBD2 (5 bases each). The source is a young man in good health. Some clones in this sample may be carry-over from other donors' samples. Sequencing was carried out using memory CD4+ T cells from PBMCs. Subset meaning: CD45RA-negative fraction. The CDR3 protein is CASSMPGPTGEQYF. The CDR3 nucleotides are TGTGCCAGCAGCATGCCGGGACCCACGGGGGAGCAGTACTTC. Filled out from reference TRBV5-4 and TRBJ2-7, the complete variable domain reads ETGVTQSPTHLIKTRGQQVTLRCSSQSGHNTVSWYQQALGQGPQFIFQYYREEENGRGNFPPRFSGLQFPNYSSELNVNALELDDSALYLCASSMPGPTGEQYFGPGTRLTVT.